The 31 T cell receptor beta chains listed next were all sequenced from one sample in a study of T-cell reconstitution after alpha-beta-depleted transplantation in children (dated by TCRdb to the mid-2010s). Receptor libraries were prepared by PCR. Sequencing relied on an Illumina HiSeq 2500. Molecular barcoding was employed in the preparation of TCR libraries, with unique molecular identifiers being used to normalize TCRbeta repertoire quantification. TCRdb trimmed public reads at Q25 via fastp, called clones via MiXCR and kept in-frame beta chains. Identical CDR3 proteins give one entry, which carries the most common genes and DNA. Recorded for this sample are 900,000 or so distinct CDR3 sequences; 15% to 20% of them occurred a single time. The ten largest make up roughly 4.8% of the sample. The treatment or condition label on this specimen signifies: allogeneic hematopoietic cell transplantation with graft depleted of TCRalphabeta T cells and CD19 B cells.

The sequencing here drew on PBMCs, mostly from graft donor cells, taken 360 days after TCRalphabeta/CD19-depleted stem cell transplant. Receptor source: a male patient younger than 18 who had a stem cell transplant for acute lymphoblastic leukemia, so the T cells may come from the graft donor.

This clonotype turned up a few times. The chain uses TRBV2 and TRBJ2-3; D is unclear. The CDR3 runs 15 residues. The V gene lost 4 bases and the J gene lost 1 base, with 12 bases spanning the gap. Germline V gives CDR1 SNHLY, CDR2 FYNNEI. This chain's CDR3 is CASSVWRVGTDTQYF. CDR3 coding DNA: TGTGCCAGCAGTGTTTGGAGAGTAGGCACAGATACGCAGTATTTT.

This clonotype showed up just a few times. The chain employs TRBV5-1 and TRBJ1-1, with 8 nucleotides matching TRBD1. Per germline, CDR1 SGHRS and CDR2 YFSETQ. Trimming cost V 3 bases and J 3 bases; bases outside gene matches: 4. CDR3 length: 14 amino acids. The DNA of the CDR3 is TGCGCCAGCAGCTGGACAGGGTGGGACACTGAAGCTTTCTTT. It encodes CASSWTGWDTEAFF.

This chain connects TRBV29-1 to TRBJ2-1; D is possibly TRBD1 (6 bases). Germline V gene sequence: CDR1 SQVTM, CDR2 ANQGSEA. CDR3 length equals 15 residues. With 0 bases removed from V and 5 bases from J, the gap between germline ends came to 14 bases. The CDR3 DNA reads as TGCAGCGTTGAAGATTCAGGGGTCCCCCACAATGAGCAGTTCTTC. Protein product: CSVEDSGVPHNEQFF.

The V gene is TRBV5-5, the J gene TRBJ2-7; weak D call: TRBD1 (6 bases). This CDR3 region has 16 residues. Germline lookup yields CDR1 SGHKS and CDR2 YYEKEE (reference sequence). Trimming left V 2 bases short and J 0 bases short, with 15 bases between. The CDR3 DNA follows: TGTGCCAGCAGCTTTGGATCAGGGGTGTTCTCCTACGAGCAGTACTTC. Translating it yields CASSFGSGVFSYEQYF.

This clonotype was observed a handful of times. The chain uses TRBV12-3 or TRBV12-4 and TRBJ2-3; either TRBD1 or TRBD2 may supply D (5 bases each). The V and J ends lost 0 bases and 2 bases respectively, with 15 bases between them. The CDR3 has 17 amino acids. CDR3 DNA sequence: TGTGCCAGCAGTTTAGCGCCCTACCGGGACGACACAGATACGCAGTATTTT. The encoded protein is CASSLAPYRDDTDTQYF.

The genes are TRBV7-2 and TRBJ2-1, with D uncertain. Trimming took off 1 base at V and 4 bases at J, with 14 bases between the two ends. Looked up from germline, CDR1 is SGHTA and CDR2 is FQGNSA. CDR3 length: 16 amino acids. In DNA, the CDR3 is TGTGCCAGCAGCTTAGTCTGGAAAGGAACTTACAATGAGCAGTTCTTC. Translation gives CASSLVWKGTYNEQFF.

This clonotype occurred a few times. The CDR3 is CASSLGGPSNEQFF. Here the CDR3 DNA reads TGTGCCAGCAGTTTGGGAGGGCCTTCAAATGAGCAGTTCTTC. The chain uses TRBV25-1 and TRBJ2-1, with 7 bases lining up with TRBD2. With 5 bases clipped from V and 7 bases from J, the junction kept 8 bases outside the gene matches. The CDR3 runs to 14 residues. Germline loops: CDR1 MGHDK, CDR2 SYGVNS.

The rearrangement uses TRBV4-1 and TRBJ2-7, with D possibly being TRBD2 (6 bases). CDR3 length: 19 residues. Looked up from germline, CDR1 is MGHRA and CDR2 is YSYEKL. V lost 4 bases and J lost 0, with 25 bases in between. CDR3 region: CASSPRRDSVPPSSYEQYF. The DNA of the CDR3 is TGCGCCAGCAGCCCCCGGAGGGACTCCGTCCCCCCCAGCTCCTACGAGCAGTACTTC.

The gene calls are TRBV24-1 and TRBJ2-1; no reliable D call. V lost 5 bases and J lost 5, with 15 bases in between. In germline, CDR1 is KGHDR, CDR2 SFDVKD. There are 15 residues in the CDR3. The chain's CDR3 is CATSGISLPNNEQFF. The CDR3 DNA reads TGTGCCACCAGTGGAATTAGTCTTCCGAACAATGAGCAGTTCTTC.

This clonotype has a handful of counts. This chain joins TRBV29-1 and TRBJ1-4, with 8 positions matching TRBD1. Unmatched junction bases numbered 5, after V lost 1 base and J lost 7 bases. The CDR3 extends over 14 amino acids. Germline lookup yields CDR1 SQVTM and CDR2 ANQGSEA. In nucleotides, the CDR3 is TGCAGCGTTGAAGTCACAGGGGGAAGTGAAAAACTGTTTTTT. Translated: CSVEVTGGSEKLFF.

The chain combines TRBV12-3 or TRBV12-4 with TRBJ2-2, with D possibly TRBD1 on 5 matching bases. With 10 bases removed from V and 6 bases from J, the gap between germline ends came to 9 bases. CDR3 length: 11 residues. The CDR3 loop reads CAKGAAGELFF. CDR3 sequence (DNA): TGTGCCAAAGGGGCCGCCGGGGAGCTGTTTTTT.

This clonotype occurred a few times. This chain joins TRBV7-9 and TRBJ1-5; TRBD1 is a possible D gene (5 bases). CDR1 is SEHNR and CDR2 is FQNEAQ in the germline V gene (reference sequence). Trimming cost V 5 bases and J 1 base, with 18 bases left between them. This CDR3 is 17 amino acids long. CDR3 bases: TGTGCCAGCAGCCCCGGTGAGGGACTGAGGAGCAATCAGCCCCAGCATTTT. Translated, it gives CASSPGEGLRSNQPQHF.

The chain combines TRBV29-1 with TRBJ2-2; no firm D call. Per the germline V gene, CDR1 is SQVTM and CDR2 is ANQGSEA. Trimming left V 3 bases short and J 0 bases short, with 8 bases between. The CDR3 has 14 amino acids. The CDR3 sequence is CSVDTDANTGELFF. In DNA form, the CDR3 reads TGCAGCGTTGACACGGACGCGAACACCGGGGAGCTGTTTTTT.

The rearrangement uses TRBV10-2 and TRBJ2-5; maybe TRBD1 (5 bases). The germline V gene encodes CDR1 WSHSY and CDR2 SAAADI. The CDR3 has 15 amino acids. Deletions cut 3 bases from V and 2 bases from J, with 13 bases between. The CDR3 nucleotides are TGCGCCAGCAGTGAAGCATCGACAGTACAAGAGACCCAGTACTTC. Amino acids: CASSEASTVQETQYF.

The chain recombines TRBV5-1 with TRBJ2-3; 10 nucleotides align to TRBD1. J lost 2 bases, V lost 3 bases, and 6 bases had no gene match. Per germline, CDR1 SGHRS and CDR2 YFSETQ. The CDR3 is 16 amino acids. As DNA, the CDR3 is TGCGCCAGCAGCTCGGGGACAGGGGCGTACACAGATACGCAGTATTTT. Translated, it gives CASSSGTGAYTDTQYF.

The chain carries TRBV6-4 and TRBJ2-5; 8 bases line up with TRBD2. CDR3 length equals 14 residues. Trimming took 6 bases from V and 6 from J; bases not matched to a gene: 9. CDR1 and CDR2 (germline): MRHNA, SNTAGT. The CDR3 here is CASSAPGLGQTQYF. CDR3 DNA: TGTGCCAGCAGCGCCCCGGGACTAGGGCAGACCCAGTACTTC.

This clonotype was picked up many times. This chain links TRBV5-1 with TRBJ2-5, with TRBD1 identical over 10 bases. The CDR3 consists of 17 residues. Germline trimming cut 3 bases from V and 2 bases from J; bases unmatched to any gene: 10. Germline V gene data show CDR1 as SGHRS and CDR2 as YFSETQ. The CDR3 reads CASSYRDRGGTQETQYF. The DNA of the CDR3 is TGCGCCAGCAGCTACCGGGACAGGGGAGGTACACAAGAGACCCAGTACTTC.

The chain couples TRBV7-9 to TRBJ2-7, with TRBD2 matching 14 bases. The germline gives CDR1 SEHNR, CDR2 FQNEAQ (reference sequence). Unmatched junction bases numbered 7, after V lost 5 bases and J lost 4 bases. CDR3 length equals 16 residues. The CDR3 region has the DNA TGTGCCAGCAGCCCGACTAGCGGGAGGGCCATATACGAGCAGTACTTC. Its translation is CASSPTSGRAIYEQYF.

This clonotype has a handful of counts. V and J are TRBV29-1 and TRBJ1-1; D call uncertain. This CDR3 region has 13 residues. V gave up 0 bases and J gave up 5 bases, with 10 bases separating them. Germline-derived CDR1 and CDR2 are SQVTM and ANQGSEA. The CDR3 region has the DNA TGCAGCGTTGAAGATCGAAGGGCGACTGAAGCTTTCTTT. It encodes CSVEDRRATEAFF.

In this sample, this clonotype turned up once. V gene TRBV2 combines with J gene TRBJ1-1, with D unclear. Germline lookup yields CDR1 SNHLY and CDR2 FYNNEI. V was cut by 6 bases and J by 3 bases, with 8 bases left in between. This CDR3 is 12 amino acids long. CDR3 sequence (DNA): TGTGCCAGCAGACGTGAGTACACTGAAGCTTTCTTT. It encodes CASRREYTEAFF.

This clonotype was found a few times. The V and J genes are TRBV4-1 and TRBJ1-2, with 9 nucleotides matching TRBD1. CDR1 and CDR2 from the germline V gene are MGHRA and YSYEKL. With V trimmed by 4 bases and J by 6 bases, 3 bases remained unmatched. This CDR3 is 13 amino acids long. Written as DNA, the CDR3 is TGCGCCAGCAGCCTACAGGGGGCTGATGGCTACACCTTC. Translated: CASSLQGADGYTF.

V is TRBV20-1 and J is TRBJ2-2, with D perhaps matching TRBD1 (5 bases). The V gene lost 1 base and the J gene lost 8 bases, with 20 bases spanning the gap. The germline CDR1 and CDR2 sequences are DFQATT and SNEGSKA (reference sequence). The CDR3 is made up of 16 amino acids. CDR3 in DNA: TGCAGTGCTAGAGGCTCGCGACAGTTTTTATCTGGGGAGCTGTTTTTT. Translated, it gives CSARGSRQFLSGELFF.

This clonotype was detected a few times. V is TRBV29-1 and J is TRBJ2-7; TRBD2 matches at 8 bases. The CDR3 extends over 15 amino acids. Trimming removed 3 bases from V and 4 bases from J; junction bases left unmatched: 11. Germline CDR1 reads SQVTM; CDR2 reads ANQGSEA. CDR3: CSVELREGLPYEQYF. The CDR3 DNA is TGCAGCGTTGAGTTACGGGAGGGCCTACCGTACGAGCAGTACTTC.

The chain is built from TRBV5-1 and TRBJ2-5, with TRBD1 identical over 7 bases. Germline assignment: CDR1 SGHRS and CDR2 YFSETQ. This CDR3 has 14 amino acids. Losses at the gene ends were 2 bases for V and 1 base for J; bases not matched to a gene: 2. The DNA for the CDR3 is TGCGCCAGCAGCTTCCGACAGGGCCAAGAGACCCAGTACTTC. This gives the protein CASSFRQGQETQYF. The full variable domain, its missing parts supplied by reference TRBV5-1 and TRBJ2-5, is KAGVTQTPRYLIKTRGQQVTLSCSPISGHRSVSWYQQTPGQGLQFLFEYFSETQRNKGNFPGRFSGRQFSNSRSEMNVSTLELGDSALYLCASSFRQGQETQYFGPGTRLLVL.

The CDR3, as DNA: TGCAGTGCTAGAGATCGGACTCGACTAGCGGGAGGACCTAGCTCCTACGAGCAGTACTTC. Protein sequence: CSARDRTRLAGGPSSYEQYF. The chain has TRBV20-1 and TRBJ2-7; 13 positions match TRBD2. CDR3 length: 20 amino acids. Per germline, CDR1 DFQATT and CDR2 SNEGSKA (reference sequence). With 0 bases clipped from V and 0 bases from J, the junction kept 14 bases outside the gene matches.

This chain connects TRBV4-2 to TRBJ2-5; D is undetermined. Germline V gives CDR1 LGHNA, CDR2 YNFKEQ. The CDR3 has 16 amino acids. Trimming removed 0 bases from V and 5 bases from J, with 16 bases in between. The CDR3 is CASSQDIRMYEETQYF. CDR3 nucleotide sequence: TGTGCCAGCAGCCAAGATATACGGATGTATGAGGAGACCCAGTACTTC.

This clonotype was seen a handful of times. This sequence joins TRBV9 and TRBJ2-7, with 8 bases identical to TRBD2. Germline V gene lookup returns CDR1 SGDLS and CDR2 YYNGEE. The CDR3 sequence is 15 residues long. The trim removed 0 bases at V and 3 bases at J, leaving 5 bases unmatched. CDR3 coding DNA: TGTGCCAGCAGCGTAGGTAATAGCGGGAACTACGAGCAGTACTTC. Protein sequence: CASSVGNSGNYEQYF.

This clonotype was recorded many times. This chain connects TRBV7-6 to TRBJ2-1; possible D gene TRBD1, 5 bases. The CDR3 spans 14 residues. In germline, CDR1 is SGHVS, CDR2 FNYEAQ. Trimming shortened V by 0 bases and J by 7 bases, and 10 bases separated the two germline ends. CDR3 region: CASSLAGAWNEQFF. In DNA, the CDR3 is TGTGCCAGCAGCTTAGCAGGGGCGTGGAATGAGCAGTTCTTC.

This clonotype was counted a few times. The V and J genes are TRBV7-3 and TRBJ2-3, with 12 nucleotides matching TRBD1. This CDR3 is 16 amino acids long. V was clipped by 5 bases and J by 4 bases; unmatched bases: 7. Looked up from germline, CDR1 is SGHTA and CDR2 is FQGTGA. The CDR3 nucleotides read TGTGCCAGCAGCCTTCAGGGGACAGGGGGCGCAGATACGCAGTATTTT. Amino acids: CASSLQGTGGADTQYF.

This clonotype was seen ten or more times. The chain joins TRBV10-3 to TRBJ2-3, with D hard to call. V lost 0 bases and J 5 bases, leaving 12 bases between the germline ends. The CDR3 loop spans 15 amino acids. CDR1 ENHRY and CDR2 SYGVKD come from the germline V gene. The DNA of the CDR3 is TGTGCCATCAGTGAGTCGGCGACTCCGGGAGATACGCAGTATTTT. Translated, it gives CAISESATPGDTQYF.

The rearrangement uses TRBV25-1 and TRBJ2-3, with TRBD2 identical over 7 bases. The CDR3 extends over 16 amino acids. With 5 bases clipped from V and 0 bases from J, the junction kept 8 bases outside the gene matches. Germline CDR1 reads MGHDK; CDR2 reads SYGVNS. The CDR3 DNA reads TGTGCCAGCAGTAGTCGCGGGAGAAGTAGCACAGATACGCAGTATTTT. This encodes CASSSRGRSSTDTQYF.